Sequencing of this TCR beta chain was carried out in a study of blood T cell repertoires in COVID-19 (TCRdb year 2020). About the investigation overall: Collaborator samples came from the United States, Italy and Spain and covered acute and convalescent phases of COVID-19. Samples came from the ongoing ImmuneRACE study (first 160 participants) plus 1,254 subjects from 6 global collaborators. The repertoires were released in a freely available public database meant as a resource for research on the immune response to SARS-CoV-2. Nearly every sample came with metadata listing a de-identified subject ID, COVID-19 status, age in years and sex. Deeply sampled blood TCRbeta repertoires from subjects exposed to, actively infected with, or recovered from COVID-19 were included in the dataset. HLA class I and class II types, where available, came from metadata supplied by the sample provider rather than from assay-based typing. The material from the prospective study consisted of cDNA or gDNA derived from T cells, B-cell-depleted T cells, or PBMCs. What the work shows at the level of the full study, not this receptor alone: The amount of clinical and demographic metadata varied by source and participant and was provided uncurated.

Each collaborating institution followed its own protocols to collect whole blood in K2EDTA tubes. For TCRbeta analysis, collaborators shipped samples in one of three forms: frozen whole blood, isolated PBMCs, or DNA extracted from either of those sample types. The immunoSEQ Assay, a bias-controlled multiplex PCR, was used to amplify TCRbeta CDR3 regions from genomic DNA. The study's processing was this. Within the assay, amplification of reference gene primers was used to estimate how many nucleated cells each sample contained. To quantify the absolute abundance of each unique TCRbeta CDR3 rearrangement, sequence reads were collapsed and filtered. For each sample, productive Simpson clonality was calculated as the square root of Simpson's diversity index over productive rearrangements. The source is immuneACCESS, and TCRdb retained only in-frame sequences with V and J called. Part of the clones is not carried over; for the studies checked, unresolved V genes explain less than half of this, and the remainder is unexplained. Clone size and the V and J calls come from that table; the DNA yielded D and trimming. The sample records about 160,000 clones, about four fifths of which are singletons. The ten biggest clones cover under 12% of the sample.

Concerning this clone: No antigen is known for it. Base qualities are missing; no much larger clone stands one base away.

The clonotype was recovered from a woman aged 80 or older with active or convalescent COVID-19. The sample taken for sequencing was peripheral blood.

The CDR3 corresponds to CASSVLPGGRADTQYF. The DNA sequence follows: TGTGCCAGCAGCGTACTCCCGGGAGGTAGGGCAGATACGCAGTATTTT. This chain joins TRBV9 to TRBJ2-3, and 7 junction bases match TRBD2. There are 16 amino acids in the CDR3, from cysteine to phenylalanine inclusive. This entry keeps only the CDR3 DNA: 48 bases, framed from base 1. From a lookup of the germline V gene, CDR1 and CDR2 are SGDLS and YYNGEE. Clipping removes 1 base from V and 4 bases from J, with 9 as the unmatched junction base count.